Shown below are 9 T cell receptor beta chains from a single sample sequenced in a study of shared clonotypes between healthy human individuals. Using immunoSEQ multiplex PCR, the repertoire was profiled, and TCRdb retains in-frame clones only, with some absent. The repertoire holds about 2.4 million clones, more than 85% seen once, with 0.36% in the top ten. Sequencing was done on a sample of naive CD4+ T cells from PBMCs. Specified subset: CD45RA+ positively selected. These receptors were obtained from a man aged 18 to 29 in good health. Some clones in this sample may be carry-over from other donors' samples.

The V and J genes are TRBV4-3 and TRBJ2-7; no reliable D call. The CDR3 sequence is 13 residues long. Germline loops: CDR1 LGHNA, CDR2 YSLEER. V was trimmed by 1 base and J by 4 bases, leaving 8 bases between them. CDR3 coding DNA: TGCGCCAGCAGCCAAGGACGGAAATACGAGCAGTACTTC. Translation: CASSQGRKYEQYF.

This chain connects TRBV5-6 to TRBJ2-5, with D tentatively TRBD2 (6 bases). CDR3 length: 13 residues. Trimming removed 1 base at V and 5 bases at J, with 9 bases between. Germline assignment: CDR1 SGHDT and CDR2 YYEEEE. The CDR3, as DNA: TGTGCCAGCAGCTTGAGCGGGTGGGAGACCCAGTACTTC. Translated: CASSLSGWETQYF. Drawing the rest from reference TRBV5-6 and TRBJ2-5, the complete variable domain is DAGVTQSPTHLIKTRGQQVTLRCSPKSGHDTVSWYQQALGQGPQFIFQYYEEEERQRGNFPDRFSGHQFPNYSSELNVNALLLGDSALYLCASSLSGWETQYFGPGTRLLVL.

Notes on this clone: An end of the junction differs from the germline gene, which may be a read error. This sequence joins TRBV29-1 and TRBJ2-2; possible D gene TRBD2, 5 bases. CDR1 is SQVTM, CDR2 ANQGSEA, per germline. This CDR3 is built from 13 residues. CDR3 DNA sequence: TGCAGCGTAGAAGGACTGTACACCGGGGAGCTGTTTTTT. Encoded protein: CSVEGLYTGELFF.

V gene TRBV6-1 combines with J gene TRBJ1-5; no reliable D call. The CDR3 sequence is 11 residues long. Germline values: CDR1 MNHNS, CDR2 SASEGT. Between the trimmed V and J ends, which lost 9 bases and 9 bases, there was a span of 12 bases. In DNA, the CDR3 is TGTGCCAGTCATTTGGTCGGGCCCCAGCATTTT. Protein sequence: CASHLVGPQHF.

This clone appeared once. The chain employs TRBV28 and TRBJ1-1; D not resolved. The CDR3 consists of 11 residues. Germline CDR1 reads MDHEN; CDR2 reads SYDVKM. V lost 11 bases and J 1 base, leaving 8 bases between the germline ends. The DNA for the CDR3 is TGTGCCTGTGTGGGGAACACTGAAGCTTTCTTT. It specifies CACVGNTEAFF.

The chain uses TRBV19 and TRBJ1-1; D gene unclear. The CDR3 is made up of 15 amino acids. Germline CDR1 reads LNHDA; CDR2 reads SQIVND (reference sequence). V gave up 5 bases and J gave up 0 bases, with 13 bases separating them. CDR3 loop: CASSVTTHMNTEAFF. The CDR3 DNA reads TGTGCCAGTAGTGTCACGACTCATATGAACACTGAAGCTTTCTTT. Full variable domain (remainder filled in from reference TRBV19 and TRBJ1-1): DGGITQSPKYLFRKEGQNVTLSCEQNLNHDAMYWYRQDPGQGLRLIYYSQIVNDFQKGDIAEGYSVSREKKESFPLTVTSAQKNPTAFYLCASSVTTHMNTEAFFGQGTRLTVV.

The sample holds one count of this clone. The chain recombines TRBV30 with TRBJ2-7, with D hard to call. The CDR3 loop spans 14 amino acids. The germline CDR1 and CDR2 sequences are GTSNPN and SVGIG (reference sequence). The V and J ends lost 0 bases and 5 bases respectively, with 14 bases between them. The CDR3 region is CAWSVQVNYNEQYF. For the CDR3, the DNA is TGTGCCTGGAGTGTGCAGGTTAATTACAACGAGCAGTACTTC.

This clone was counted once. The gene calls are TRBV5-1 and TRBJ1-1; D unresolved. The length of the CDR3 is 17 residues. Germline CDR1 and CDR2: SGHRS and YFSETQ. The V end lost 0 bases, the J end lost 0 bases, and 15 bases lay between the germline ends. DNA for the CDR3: TGCGCCAGCAGCTTGGATGTGGGAACGTCAATGAACACTGAAGCTTTCTTT. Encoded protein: CASSLDVGTSMNTEAFF.

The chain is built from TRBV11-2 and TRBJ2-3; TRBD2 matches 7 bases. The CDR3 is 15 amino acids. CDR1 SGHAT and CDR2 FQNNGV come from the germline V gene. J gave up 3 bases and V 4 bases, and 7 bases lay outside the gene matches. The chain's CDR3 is CASSSQLASTDTQYF. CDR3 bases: TGTGCCAGCAGCTCGCAACTAGCGTCGACAGATACGCAGTATTTT.